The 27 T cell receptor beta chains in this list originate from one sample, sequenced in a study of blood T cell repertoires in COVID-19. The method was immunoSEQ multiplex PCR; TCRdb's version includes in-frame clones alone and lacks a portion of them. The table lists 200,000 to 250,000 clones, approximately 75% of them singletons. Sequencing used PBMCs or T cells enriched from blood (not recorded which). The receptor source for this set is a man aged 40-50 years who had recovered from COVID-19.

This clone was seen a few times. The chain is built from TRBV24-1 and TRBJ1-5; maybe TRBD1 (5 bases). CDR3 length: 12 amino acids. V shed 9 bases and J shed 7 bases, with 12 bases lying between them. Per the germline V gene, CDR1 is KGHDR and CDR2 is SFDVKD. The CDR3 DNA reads TGTGCCACCCACCAGGGTGAACAGCCCCAGCATTTT. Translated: CATHQGEQPQHF.

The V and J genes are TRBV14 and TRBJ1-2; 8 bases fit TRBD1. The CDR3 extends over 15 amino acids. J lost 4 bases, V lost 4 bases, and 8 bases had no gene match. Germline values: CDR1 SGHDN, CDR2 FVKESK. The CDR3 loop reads CASSRSGTGLYGYTF. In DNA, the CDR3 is TGTGCCAGCAGCCGGTCCGGGACAGGACTCTATGGCTACACCTTC.

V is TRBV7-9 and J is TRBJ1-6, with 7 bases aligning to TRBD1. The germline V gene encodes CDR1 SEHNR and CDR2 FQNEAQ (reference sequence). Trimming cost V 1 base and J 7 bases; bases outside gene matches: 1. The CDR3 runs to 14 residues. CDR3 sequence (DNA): TGTGCCAGCAGCTTAGAACAGGGGAATTCACCCCTCCACTTT. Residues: CASSLEQGNSPLHF. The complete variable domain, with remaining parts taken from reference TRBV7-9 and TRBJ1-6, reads DTGVSQNPRHKITKRGQNVTFRCDPISEHNRLYWYRQTLGQGPEFLTYFQNEAQLEKSRLLSDRFSAERPKGSFSTLEIQRTEQGDSAMYLCASSLEQGNSPLHFGNGTRLTVT.

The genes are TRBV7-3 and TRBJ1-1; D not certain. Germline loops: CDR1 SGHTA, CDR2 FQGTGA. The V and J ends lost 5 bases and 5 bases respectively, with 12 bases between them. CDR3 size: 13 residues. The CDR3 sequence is CASSRPTRTEAFF. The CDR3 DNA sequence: TGTGCCAGCAGCCGGCCGACTCGGACTGAAGCTTTCTTT.

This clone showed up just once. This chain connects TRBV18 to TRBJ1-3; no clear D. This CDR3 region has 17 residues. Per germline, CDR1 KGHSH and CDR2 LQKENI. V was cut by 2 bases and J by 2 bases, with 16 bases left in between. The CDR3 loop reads CASSPKRDVSAGNTIYF. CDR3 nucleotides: TGTGCCAGCTCACCAAAGCGGGATGTGTCAGCTGGAAACACCATATATTTT. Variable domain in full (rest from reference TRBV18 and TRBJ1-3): NAGVMQNPRHLVRRRGQEARLRCSPMKGHSHVYWYRQLPEEGLKFMVYLQKENIIDESGMPKERFSAEFPKEGPSILRIQQVVRGDSAAYFCASSPKRDVSAGNTIYFGEGSWLTVV.

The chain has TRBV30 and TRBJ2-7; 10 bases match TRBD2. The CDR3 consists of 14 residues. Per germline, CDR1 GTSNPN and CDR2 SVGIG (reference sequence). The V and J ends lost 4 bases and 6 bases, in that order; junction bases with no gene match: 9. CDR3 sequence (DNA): TGTGCCTGGAACAGAGCGGGAGGGCCTTTCGAGCAGTACTTC. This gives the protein CAWNRAGGPFEQYF. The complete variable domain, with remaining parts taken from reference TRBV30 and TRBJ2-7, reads SQTIHQWPATLVQPVGSPLSLECTVEGTSNPNLYWYRQAAGRGLQLLFYSVGIGQISSEVPQNLSASRPQDRQFILSSKKLLLSDSGFYLCAWNRAGGPFEQYFGPGTRLTVT.

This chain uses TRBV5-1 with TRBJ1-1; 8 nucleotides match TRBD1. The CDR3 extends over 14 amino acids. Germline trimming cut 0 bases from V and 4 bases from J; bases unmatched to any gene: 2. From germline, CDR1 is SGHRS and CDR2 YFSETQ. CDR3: CASSLDRGSTEAFF. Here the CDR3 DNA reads TGCGCCAGCAGCTTGGACAGGGGGTCCACTGAAGCTTTCTTT. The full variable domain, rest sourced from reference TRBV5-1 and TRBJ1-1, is KAGVTQTPRYLIKTRGQQVTLSCSPISGHRSVSWYQQTPGQGLQFLFEYFSETQRNKGNFPGRFSGRQFSNSRSEMNVSTLELGDSALYLCASSLDRGSTEAFFGQGTRLTVV.

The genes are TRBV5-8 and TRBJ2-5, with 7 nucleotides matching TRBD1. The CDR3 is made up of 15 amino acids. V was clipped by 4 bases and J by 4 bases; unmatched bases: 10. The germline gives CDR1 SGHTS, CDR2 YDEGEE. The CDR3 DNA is TGTGCCAGCAGCCACCGACAGGGTCGGGGAGAGACCCAGTACTTC. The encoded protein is CASSHRQGRGETQYF.

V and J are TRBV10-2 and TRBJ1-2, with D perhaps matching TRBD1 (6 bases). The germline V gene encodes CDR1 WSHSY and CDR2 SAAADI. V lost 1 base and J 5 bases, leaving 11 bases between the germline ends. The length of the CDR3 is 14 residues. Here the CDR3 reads CASSEWGTWYGYTF. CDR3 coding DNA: TGCGCCAGCAGTGAGTGGGGGACATGGTATGGCTACACCTTC.

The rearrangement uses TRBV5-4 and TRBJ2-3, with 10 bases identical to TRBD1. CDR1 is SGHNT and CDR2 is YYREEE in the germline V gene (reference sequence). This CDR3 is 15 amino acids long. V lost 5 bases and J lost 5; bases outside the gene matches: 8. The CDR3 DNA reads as TGTGCCAGCAGGCTGGGACAGGGGAGGATAGATACGCAGTATTTT. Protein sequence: CASRLGQGRIDTQYF.

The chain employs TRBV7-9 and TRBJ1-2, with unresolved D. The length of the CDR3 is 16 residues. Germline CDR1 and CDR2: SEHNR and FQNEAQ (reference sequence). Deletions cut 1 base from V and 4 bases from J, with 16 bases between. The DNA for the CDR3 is TGTGCCAGCAGCTTAGGTGTCGGTGGCGGATCCTATGGCTACACCTTC. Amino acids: CASSLGVGGGSYGYTF. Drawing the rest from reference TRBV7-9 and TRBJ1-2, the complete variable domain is DTGVSQNPRHKITKRGQNVTFRCDPISEHNRLYWYRQTLGQGPEFLTYFQNEAQLEKSRLLSDRFSAERPKGSFSTLEIQRTEQGDSAMYLCASSLGVGGGSYGYTFGSGTRLTVV.

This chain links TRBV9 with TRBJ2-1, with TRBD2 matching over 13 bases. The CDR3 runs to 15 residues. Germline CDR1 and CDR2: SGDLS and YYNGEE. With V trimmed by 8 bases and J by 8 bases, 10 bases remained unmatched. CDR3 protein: CASDTSGRAFDEQFF. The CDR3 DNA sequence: TGTGCCAGTGATACTAGCGGGAGGGCCTTCGATGAGCAGTTCTTC.

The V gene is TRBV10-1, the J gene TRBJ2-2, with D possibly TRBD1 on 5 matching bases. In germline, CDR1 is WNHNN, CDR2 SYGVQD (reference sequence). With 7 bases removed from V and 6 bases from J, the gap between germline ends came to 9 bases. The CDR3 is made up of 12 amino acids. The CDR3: CASNQGSGELFF. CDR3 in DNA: TGCGCCAGCAACCAGGGTTCCGGGGAGCTGTTTTTT.

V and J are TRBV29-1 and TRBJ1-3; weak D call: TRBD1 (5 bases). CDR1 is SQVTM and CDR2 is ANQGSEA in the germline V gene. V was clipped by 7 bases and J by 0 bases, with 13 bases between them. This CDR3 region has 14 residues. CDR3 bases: TGCAGCGCTAACAGGAGAAGCTCTGGAAACACCATATATTTT. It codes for CSANRRSSGNTIYF.

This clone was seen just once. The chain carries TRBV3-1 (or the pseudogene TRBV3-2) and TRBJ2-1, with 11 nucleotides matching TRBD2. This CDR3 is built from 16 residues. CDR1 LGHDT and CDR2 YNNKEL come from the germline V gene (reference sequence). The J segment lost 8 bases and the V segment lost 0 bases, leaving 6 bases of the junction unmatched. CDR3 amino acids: CASSQDRTSGSDEQFF. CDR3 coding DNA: TGTGCCAGCAGCCAAGATCGGACTAGCGGGTCCGATGAGCAGTTCTTC.

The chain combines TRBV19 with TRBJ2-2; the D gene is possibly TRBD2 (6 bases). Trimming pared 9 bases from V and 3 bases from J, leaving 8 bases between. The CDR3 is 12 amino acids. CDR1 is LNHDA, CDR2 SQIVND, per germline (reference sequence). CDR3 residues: CASGSHTGELFF. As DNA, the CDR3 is TGTGCCAGCGGGAGTCACACCGGGGAGCTGTTTTTT.

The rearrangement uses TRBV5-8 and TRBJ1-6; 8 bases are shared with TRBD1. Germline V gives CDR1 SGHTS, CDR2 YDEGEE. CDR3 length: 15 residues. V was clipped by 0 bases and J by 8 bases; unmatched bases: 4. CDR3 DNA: TGTGCCAGCAGCTTGGTAGGACAGGGCTATTCACCCCTCCACTTT. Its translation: CASSLVGQGYSPLHF.

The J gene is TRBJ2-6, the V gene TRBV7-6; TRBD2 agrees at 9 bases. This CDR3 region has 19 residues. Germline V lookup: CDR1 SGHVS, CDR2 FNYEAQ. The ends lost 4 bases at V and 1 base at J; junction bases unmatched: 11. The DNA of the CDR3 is TGTGCCAGCAGCTACAACGCGGGAGGGGGCTATTCTGGGGCCAACGTCCTGACTTTC. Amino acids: CASSYNAGGGYSGANVLTF.

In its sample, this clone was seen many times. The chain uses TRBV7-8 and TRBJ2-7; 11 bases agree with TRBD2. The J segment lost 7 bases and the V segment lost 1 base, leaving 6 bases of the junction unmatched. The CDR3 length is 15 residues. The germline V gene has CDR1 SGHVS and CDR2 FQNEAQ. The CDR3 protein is CASSLGGLAGGEQYF. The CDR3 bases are TGTGCCAGCAGCTTAGGGGGGCTAGCGGGAGGAGAGCAGTACTTC.

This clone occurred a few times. The CDR3 protein is CASSPLGGRDTQYF. The CDR3 bases are TGCGCCAGCAGCCCCTTGGGGGGGAGGGATACGCAGTATTTT. V is TRBV4-1 and J is TRBJ2-3; TRBD2 agrees at 7 bases. From germline, CDR1 is MGHRA and CDR2 YSYEKL. The CDR3 consists of 14 residues. J gave up 6 bases and V 4 bases, and 7 bases lay outside the gene matches.

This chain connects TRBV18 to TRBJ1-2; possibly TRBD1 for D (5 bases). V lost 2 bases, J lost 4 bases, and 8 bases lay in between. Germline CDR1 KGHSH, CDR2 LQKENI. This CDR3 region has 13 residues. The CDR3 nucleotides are TGTGCCAGCTCACCAAGGCAGGGCTATGGCTACACCTTC. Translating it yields CASSPRQGYGYTF.

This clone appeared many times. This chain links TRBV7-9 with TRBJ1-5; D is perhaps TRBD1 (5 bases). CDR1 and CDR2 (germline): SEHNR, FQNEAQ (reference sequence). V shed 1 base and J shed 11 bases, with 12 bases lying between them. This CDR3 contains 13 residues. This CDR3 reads CASSLDGASAQHF. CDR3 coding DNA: TGTGCCAGCAGCTTAGATGGGGCCTCGGCCCAGCATTTT.

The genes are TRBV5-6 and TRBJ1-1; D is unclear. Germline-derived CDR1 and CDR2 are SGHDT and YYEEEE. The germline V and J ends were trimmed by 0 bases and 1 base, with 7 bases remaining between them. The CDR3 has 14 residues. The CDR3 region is CASSLAVQNTEAFF. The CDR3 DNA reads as TGTGCCAGCAGCTTGGCAGTTCAGAACACTGAAGCTTTCTTT. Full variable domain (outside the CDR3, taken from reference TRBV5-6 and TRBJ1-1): DAGVTQSPTHLIKTRGQQVTLRCSPKSGHDTVSWYQQALGQGPQFIFQYYEEEERQRGNFPDRFSGHQFPNYSSELNVNALLLGDSALYLCASSLAVQNTEAFFGQGTRLTVV.

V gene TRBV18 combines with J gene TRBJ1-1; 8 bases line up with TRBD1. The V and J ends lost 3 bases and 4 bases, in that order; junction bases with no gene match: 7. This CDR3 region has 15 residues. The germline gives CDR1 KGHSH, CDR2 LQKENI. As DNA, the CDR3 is TGTGCCAGCTCACCCTCGACAGGGGCGGGCACTGAAGCTTTCTTT. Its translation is CASSPSTGAGTEAFF.

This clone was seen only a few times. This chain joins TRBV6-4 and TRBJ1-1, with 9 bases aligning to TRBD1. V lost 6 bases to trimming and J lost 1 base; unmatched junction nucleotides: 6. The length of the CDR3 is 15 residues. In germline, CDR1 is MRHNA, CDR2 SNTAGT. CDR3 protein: CASRRQGGANTEAFF. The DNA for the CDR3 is TGTGCCAGCAGGAGACAGGGGGGGGCGAACACTGAAGCTTTCTTT.

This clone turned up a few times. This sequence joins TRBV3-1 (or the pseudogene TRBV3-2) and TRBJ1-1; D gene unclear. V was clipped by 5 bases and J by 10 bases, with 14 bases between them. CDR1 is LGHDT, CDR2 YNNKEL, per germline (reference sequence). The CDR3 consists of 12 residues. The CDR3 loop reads CASSSRPGIAFF. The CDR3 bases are TGTGCCAGCAGCTCACGACCGGGGATAGCTTTCTTT.

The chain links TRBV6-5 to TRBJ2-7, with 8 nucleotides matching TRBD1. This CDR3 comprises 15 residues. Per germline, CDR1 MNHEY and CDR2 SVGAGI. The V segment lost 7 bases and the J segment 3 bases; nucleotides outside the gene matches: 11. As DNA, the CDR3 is TGTGCCAGCAAAAGACAGGGGTCGAGCTTCTACGAGCAGTACTTC. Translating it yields CASKRQGSSFYEQYF.